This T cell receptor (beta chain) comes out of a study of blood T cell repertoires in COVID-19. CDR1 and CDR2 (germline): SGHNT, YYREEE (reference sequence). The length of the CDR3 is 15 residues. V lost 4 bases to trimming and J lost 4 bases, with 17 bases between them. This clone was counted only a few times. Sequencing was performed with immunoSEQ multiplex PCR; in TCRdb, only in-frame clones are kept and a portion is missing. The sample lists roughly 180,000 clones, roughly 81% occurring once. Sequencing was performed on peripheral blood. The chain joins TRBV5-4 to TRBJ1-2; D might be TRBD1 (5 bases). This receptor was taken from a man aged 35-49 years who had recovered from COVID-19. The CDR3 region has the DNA TGTGCCAGCAGCCTTAATGCAGGGAATACCTATGGCTACACCTTC. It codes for CASSLNAGNTYGYTF.